These 18 T cell receptor beta chains were all obtained from the same sample, sequenced in a study of T cell repertoires in cytomegalovirus infection. TCRdb ran MiXCR on the reads and lists one entry per CDR3 protein. The repertoire holds fewer than 550,000 distinct CDR3 sequences, with 26% as singletons. Sequenced material: PBMCs. The receptor source for this set is a human donor in good health (CMV status not recorded). Some clones in this sample may be carry-over from other donors' samples.

This clonotype has only a few counts. V gene TRBV12-3 or TRBV12-4 combines with J gene TRBJ2-7, with 9 positions matching TRBD1. The CDR3 consists of 19 residues. The ends lost 6 bases at V and 1 base at J; junction bases unmatched: 19. CDR3: CASSHQDRGGLATSYEQYV. Written as DNA, the CDR3 is TGTGCCAGCAGCCACCAGGACAGGGGAGGACTTGCGACATCCTACGAGCAGTACGTC.

The rearrangement links TRBV28 to TRBJ1-4; 7 bases agree with TRBD1. The germline CDR1 and CDR2 sequences are MDHEN and SYDVKM. The CDR3 sequence is 13 residues long. Trimming removed 4 bases from V and 8 bases from J; junction bases left unmatched: 4. The DNA for the CDR3 is TGTGCCAGCAGTTCCGCGGACAGGGAAAAACTGTTTTTT. Protein sequence: CASSSADREKLFF.

The genes are TRBV20-1 and TRBJ2-2, with 9 bases fitting TRBD2. Germline V CDR1 and CDR2: DFQATT, SNEGSKA (reference sequence). The CDR3 covers 15 residues. The V segment lost 3 bases and the J segment 2 bases; nucleotides outside the gene matches: 4. The CDR3 loop is CSASWLAGNTGELFF. The CDR3 nucleotides are TGCAGTGCTAGTTGGCTAGCGGGAAACACCGGGGAGCTGTTTTTT.

This clonotype was seen a few times. The V gene is TRBV7-9, the J gene TRBJ2-3; the D gene could be TRBD1 or TRBD2 (5 bases each). The CDR3 contains 16 residues. Trimming pared 1 base from V and 6 bases from J, leaving 17 bases between. Per the germline V gene, CDR1 is SEHNR and CDR2 is FQNEAQ (reference sequence). As DNA, the CDR3 is TGTGCCAGCAGCTTAGATTGGGACCGAGACTCGGATACGCAGTATTTT. Protein sequence: CASSLDWDRDSDTQYF.

The V and J genes are TRBV30 and TRBJ1-2; 7 bases are shared with TRBD1. There are 15 residues in the CDR3. Per the germline V gene, CDR1 is GTSNPN and CDR2 is SVGIG (reference sequence). V shed 4 bases, J shed 2 bases, and the junction held 10 bases outside the gene matches. This CDR3 is CAWIGTENSNYGYTF. As DNA, the CDR3 is TGTGCCTGGATTGGGACAGAGAACTCCAACTATGGCTACACCTTC.

This clonotype was detected only a few times. The chain is built from TRBV7-9 and TRBJ2-5; 8 nucleotides match TRBD2. The CDR3 totals 15 residues. Germline CDR1 and CDR2: SEHNR and FQNEAQ (reference sequence). V trimming: 6 bases; J trimming: 1 base; junction bases outside the gene matches: 7. The CDR3 coding sequence is TGTGCCAGCAGACTCCTAACTAGCGGCCAAGAGACCCAGTACTTC. Translated, it gives CASRLLTSGQETQYF.

CDR3 DNA sequence: TGTGCCTGGAGTATGGGGGGACGGGGCACAGATACGCAGTATTTT. It yields the protein CAWSMGGRGTDTQYF. This chain joins TRBV30 and TRBJ2-3; perhaps TRBD2 as D (6 bases). CDR1 is GTSNPN and CDR2 is SVGIG in the germline V gene (reference sequence). Trimming took off 2 bases at V and 1 base at J, with 13 bases between the two ends. CDR3 length: 15 residues. The complete variable domain, with remaining parts taken from reference TRBV30 and TRBJ2-3, reads SQTIHQWPATLVQPVGSPLSLECTVEGTSNPNLYWYRQAAGRGLQLLFYSVGIGQISSEVPQNLSASRPQDRQFILSSKKLLLSDSGFYLCAWSMGGRGTDTQYFGPGTRLTVL.

The genes are TRBV18 and TRBJ2-1; a weak D match, TRBD2 (5 bases). V lost 3 bases to trimming and J lost 6 bases, with 12 bases between them. Germline loops: CDR1 KGHSH, CDR2 LQKENI. CDR3 length: 14 residues. Here the CDR3 DNA reads TGTGCCAGCTCACCGGTCTCTGGAGGCAATGAGCAGTTCTTC. This gives the protein CASSPVSGGNEQFF.

This clonotype occurred a few times. J is TRBJ1-2 and V is TRBV12-3 or TRBV12-4; D is uncertain. V lost 6 bases, J lost 3 bases, and 14 bases lay in between. CDR3 length: 14 amino acids. Here the CDR3 reads CASSRRDTYYGYTF. CDR3 DNA sequence: TGTGCCAGCAGCCGACGCGACACCTACTATGGCTACACCTTC.

The table lists this clonotype with many counts. V usage is TRBV7-8 and J usage is TRBJ1-1, with no clear D. This CDR3 is 13 amino acids long. Trimming stripped 5 bases from V and 3 bases from J, with 10 bases between. Germline V CDR1 and CDR2: SGHVS, FQNEAQ. CDR3 DNA: TGTGCCAGCAGCGCCTTTTCAGACACTGAAGCTTTCTTT. It yields the protein CASSAFSDTEAFF.

This clonotype was counted many times. CDR3 loop: CASSEVMEDEKLFF. The CDR3 nucleotides read TGTGCCAGCAGCGAAGTTATGGAGGATGAAAAACTGTTTTTT. The J gene is TRBJ1-4, the V gene TRBV6-2 or TRBV6-3; D remains ambiguous. The V and J ends lost 6 bases and 6 bases respectively, with 14 bases between them. This CDR3 has 14 residues. In germline, CDR1 is MNHEY, CDR2 SVGEGT.

At least ten counts were recorded for this clonotype. The gene calls are TRBV7-2 and TRBJ2-6, with unresolved D. Germline V gene sequence: CDR1 SGHTA, CDR2 FQGNSA. The CDR3 totals 17 residues. Trimming took off 1 base at V and 0 bases at J, with 10 bases between the two ends. The CDR3 protein is CASSLDALGSGANVLTF. The CDR3 DNA reads as TGTGCCAGCAGCTTAGACGCTCTAGGCTCTGGGGCCAACGTCCTGACTTTC.

The chain links TRBV4-1 to TRBJ1-1, with unresolved D. The V and J ends lost 1 base and 2 bases respectively, with 8 bases between them. The CDR3 has 14 residues. From germline, CDR1 is MGHRA and CDR2 YSYEKL. Here the CDR3 reads CASSQVSGNTEAFF. CDR3 coding DNA: TGCGCCAGCAGCCAAGTATCGGGCAACACTGAAGCTTTCTTT.

This chain uses TRBV6-6 with TRBJ2-5; maybe TRBD2 (6 bases). This CDR3 comprises 13 residues. The ends were cut back, 7 bases at V and 9 bases at J, with 18 bases in the middle. The germline gives CDR1 MNHNY, CDR2 SVGAGI (reference sequence). The CDR3 is CASTNRDLAPQYF. The CDR3 nucleotides read TGTGCCAGCACCAATAGGGACTTGGCGCCCCAGTACTTC.

The table lists this clonotype with many counts. V gene TRBV7-2 combines with J gene TRBJ1-5, with 7 bases identical to TRBD1. V lost 5 bases, J lost 0 bases, and 4 bases stayed unmatched. CDR3 size: 15 residues. The germline V gene encodes CDR1 SGHTA and CDR2 FQGNSA. The DNA of the CDR3 is TGTGCCAGCAGCCGGGACAGCGATAGCAATCAGCCCCAGCATTTT. It specifies CASSRDSDSNQPQHF.

This chain links TRBV7-2 with TRBJ2-7; D unresolved. This CDR3 spans 11 amino acids. CDR1 and CDR2 (germline): SGHTA, FQGNSA. Trimming took off 4 bases at V and 6 bases at J, with 7 bases between the two ends. CDR3 DNA: TGTGCCAGCAGCTATGGCCCCGAGCAGTACTTC. Amino acids: CASSYGPEQYF.

The J gene is TRBJ2-1, the V gene TRBV6-6, with TRBD2 identical over 13 bases. The CDR3 runs 15 residues. Looked up from germline, CDR1 is MNHNY and CDR2 is SVGAGI (reference sequence). Germline trimming cut 7 bases from V and 6 bases from J; bases unmatched to any gene: 6. CDR3 sequence (DNA): TGTGCCAGCAAGCTCGGGACTAGCGGGACCAATGAGCAGTTCTTC. This gives the protein CASKLGTSGTNEQFF.

The chain has TRBV4-1 and TRBJ1-4; maybe TRBD1 (5 bases). Per germline, CDR1 MGHRA and CDR2 YSYEKL. The CDR3 is 18 residues long. V was clipped by 7 bases and J by 0 bases, with 21 bases between them. The CDR3: CASTYRQSQTATNEKLFF. The CDR3 region has the DNA TGCGCCAGCACTTATAGACAGTCCCAGACGGCAACTAATGAAAAACTGTTTTTT.